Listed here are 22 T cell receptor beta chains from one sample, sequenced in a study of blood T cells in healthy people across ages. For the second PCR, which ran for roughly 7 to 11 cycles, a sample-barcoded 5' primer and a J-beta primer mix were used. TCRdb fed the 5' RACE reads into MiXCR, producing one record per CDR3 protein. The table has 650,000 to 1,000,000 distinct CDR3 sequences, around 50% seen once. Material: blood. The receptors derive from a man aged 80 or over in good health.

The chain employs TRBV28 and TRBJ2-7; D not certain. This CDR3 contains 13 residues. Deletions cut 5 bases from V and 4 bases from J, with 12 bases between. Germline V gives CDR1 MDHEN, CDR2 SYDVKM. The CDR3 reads CASSVPSLYEQYF. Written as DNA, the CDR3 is TGTGCCAGCAGTGTACCCAGCCTGTACGAGCAGTACTTC.

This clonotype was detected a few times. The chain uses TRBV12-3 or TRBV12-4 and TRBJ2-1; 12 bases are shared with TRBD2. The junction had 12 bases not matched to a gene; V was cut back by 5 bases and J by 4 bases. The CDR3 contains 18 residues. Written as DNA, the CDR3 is TGTGCCAGCAGTCCAGCGGATCTAGCGGGAGGGGCTTACAATGAGCAGTTCTTC. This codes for CASSPADLAGGAYNEQFF.

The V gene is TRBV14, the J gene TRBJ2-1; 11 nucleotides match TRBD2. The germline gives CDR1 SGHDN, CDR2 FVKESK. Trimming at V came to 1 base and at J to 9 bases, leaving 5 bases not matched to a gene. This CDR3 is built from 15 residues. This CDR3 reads CASSQVTSGSLEQFF. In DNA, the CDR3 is TGTGCCAGCAGCCAAGTCACTAGCGGGAGCCTTGAGCAGTTCTTC.

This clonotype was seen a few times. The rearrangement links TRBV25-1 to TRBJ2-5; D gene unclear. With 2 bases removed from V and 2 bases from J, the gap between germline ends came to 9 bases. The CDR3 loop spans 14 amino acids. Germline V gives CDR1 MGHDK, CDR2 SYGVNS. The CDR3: CASSELGVQETQYF. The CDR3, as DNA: TGTGCCAGCAGTGAACTTGGGGTACAAGAGACCCAGTACTTC.

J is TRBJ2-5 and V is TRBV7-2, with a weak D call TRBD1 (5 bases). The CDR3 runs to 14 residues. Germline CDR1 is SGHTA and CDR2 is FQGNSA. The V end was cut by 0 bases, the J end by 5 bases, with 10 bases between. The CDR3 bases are TGTGCCAGCAGCTTAGCACAGGTCCCGGAGACCCAGTACTTC. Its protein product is CASSLAQVPETQYF. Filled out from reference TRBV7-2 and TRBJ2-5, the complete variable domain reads GAGVSQSPSNKVTEKGKDVELRCDPISGHTALYWYRQSLGQGLEFLIYFQGNSAPDKSGLPSDRFSAERTGGSVSTLTIQRTQQEDSAVYLCASSLAQVPETQYFGPGTRLLVL.

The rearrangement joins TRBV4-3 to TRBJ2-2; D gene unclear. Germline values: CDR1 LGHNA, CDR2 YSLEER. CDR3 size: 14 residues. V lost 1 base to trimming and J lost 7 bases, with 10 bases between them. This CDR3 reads CASSQVTGLGELFF. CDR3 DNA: TGCGCCAGCAGCCAAGTAACCGGGCTCGGGGAGCTGTTTTTT.

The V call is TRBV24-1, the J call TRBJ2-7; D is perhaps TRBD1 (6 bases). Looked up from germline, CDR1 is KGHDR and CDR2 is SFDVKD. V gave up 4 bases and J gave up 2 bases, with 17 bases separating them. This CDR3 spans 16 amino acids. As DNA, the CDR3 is TGTGCCACCAGTGACTCTACAACGGACAGTCCCTACGAGCAGTACTTC. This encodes CATSDSTTDSPYEQYF.

This CDR3 is CATSDSVNMDTQYF. CDR3 nucleotide sequence: TGTGCCACCAGTGATTCCGTGAATATGGATACGCAGTATTTT. The rearrangement links TRBV24-1 to TRBJ2-3, with D unclear. V was clipped by 2 bases and J by 6 bases, with 11 bases between them. Germline V gene lookup returns CDR1 KGHDR and CDR2 SFDVKD. This CDR3 comprises 14 residues.

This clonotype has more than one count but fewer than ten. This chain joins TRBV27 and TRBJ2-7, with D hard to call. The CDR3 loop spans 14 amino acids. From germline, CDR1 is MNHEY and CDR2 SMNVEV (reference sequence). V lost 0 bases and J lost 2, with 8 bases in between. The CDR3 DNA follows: TGTGCCAGCAGTTTATCGATCCCCCCCTACGAGCAGTACTTC. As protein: CASSLSIPPYEQYF.

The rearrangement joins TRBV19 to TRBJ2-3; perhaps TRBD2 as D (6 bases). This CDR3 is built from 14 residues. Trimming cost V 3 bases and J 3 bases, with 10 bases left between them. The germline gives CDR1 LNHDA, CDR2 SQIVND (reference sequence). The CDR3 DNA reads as TGTGCCAGTAGTATTGCGGGGCGGACAGATACGCAGTATTTT. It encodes CASSIAGRTDTQYF. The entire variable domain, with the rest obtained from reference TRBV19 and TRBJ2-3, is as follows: DGGITQSPKYLFRKEGQNVTLSCEQNLNHDAMYWYRQDPGQGLRLIYYSQIVNDFQKGDIAEGYSVSREKKESFPLTVTSAQKNPTAFYLCASSIAGRTDTQYFGPGTRLTVL.

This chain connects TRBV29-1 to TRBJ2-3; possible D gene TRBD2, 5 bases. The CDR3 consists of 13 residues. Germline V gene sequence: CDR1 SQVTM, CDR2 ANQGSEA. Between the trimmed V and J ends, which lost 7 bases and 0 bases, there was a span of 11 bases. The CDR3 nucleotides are TGCAGCGGCAGGCGGGTGAGCACAGATACGCAGTATTTT. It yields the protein CSGRRVSTDTQYF.

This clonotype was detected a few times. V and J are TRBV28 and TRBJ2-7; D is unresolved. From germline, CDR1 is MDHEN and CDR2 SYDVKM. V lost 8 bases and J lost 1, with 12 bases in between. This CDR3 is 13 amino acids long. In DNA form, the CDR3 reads TGTGCCAGCTCCGCCTTTAAGTCCTACGAGCAGTACTTC. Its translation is CASSAFKSYEQYF.

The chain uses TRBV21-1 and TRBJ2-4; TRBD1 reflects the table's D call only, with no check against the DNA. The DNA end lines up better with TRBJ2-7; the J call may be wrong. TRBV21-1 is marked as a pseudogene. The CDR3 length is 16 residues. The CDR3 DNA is TGTGCCAGCCCGCGACGGGACAGATGTCCCGACTACGAGCAGTACTTC. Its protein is CASPRRDRCPDYEQYF.

DNA of the CDR3: TGTGCCAGCAGTTATCCTAATCCGGGACAGGGCAATGAGCAGTTCTTC. As protein: CASSYPNPGQGNEQFF. The chain joins TRBV6-6 to TRBJ2-1; TRBD1 matches at 9 bases. In germline, CDR1 is MNHNY, CDR2 SVGAGI (reference sequence). This CDR3 is built from 16 residues. V dropped 3 bases and J dropped 6; count of bases not matched to a gene: 9.

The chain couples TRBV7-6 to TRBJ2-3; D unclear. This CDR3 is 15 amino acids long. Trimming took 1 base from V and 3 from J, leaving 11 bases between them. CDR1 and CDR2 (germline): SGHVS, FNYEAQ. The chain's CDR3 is CASSLGSTRTDTQYF. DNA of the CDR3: TGTGCCAGCAGCTTAGGAAGCACGAGGACAGATACGCAGTATTTT.

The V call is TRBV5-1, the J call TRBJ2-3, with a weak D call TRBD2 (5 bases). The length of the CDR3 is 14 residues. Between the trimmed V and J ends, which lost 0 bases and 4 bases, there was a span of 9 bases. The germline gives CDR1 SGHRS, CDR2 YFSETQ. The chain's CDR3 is CASSLVGEADTQYF. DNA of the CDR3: TGCGCCAGCAGCTTGGTCGGGGAAGCAGATACGCAGTATTTT.

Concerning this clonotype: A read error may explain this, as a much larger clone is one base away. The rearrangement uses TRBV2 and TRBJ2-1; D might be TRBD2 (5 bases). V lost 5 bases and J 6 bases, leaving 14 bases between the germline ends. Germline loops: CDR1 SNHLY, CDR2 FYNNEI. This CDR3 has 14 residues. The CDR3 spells CASSTSRGFNEQFF. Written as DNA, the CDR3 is TGTGCCAGCAGTACTTCTCGAGGGTTCAATGAGCAGTTCTTC.

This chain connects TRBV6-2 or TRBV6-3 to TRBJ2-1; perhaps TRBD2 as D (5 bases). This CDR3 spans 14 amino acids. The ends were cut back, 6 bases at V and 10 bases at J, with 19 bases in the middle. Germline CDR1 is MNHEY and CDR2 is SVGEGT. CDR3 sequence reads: CASSATVSGKEQFF. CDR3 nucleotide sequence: TGTGCCAGCAGCGCAACGGTTTCGGGGAAAGAGCAGTTCTTC.

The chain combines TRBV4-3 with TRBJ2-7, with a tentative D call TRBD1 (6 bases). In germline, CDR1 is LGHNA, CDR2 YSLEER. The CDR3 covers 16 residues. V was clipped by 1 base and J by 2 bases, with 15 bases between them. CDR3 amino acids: CASSQATGYGAYEQYF. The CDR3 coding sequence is TGCGCCAGCAGCCAAGCTACAGGGTATGGTGCCTACGAGCAGTACTTC.

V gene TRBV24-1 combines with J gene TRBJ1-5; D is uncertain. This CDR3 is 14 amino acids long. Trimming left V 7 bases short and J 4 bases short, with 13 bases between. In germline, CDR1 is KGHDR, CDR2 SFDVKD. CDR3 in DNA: TGTGCCACCAGCCCCCTGGGAAGTAATCAGCCCCAGCATTTT. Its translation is CATSPLGSNQPQHF.

This CDR3 reads CASSPGRNNSGANVLTF. The CDR3 DNA reads as TGCGCCAGCAGCCCGGGAAGGAATAACTCTGGGGCCAACGTCCTGACTTTC. This chain links TRBV5-1 with TRBJ2-6, with D perhaps TRBD2 (5 bases). Germline V gives CDR1 SGHRS, CDR2 YFSETQ. Trimming took 4 bases from V and 0 from J, leaving 14 bases between them. The CDR3 covers 17 residues.

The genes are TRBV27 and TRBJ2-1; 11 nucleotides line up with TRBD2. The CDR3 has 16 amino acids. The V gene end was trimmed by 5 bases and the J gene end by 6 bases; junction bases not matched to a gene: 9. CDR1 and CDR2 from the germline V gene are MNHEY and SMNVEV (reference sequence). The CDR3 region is CASSPIAGGPSNEQFF. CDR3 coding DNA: TGTGCCAGCAGTCCCATAGCGGGAGGGCCCTCCAATGAGCAGTTCTTC.